This T cell receptor beta chain was recovered during a study of human T cells and chemical hapten exposure. Germline loops: CDR1 LGHNA, CDR2 YSLEER. The V gene lost 0 bases and the J gene lost 1 base, with 9 bases spanning the gap. The CDR3 has 15 amino acids. Extraction yielded total RNA from whole blood (unfractionated). What the library attached to individual cDNA molecules were unique molecular identifiers. TCRdb re-called the reads through MiXCR, storing one row per CDR3 protein. The sample records about 120,000 distinct CDR3 sequences, approximately 9.3% being singletons. The receptor's source is a human donor in good health. Some clones in this sample may be carry-over from other donors' samples. Specimen: whole blood. The chain combines TRBV4-3 with TRBJ1-2; weak D call: TRBD1 (6 bases). DNA for the CDR3: TGCGCCAGCAGCCAAGAAACAGGGAATAACTATGGCTACACCTTC. This translates into CASSQETGNNYGYTF.